The 9 T cell receptor beta chains presented below share a single source sample, sequenced in a study of T-cell reconstitution after alpha-beta-depleted transplantation in children. This sample's TCRbeta library carried unique molecular identifier barcodes. MiXCR, applied by TCRdb to the PCR reads, yields one record per CDR3 protein. Among roughly 790,000 distinct CDR3 sequences listed, under 20% were seen once. The specimen was PBMCs, mostly from graft donor cells, collected 360 days after TCRalphabeta/CD19-depleted stem cell transplant. These receptors were obtained from a male patient younger than 18 who had a stem cell transplant for acute lymphoblastic leukemia, so the T cells may come from the graft donor.

This clonotype has a handful of counts. J is TRBJ2-7 and V is TRBV5-1, with 11 positions matching TRBD2. The CDR3 contains 17 residues. Germline-derived CDR1 and CDR2 are SGHRS and YFSETQ. V lost 4 bases to trimming and J lost 0 bases; unmatched junction nucleotides: 9. The CDR3 reads CASSPRLAGPSSYEQYF. The CDR3 DNA reads as TGCGCCAGCAGCCCTCGACTAGCGGGACCGAGCTCCTACGAGCAGTACTTC. Full variable domain (outside the CDR3, taken from reference TRBV5-1 and TRBJ2-7): KAGVTQTPRYLIKTRGQQVTLSCSPISGHRSVSWYQQTPGQGLQFLFEYFSETQRNKGNFPGRFSGRQFSNSRSEMNVSTLELGDSALYLCASSPRLAGPSSYEQYFGPGTRLTVT.

Written as DNA, the CDR3 is TGCGCCAGCAGCCCGGATCGTTACTCTGGAAACACCATATATTTT. Protein: CASSPDRYSGNTIYF. The chain carries TRBV5-1 and TRBJ1-3; D is undetermined. V lost 4 bases and J 0 bases, leaving 11 bases between the germline ends. The CDR3 is 15 amino acids. CDR1 is SGHRS, CDR2 YFSETQ, per germline.

The V and J genes are TRBV7-6 and TRBJ2-1; D is uncertain. The CDR3 contains 15 residues. CDR1 SGHVS and CDR2 FNYEAQ come from the germline V gene. V was pared by 6 bases and J by 3 bases, with 15 bases between. The CDR3 reads CASSWPLPIYNEQFF. The CDR3 DNA is TGTGCCAGCAGTTGGCCCCTACCCATCTACAATGAGCAGTTCTTC.

At least ten counts were recorded for this clonotype. The chain combines TRBV7-2 with TRBJ1-2; D is ambiguous. The V end lost 5 bases, the J end lost 8 bases, and 12 bases lay between the germline ends. Germline CDR1 is SGHTA and CDR2 is FQGNSA. This CDR3 is built from 12 residues. The CDR3 loop reads CASSNSGGGYTF. DNA of the CDR3: TGTGCCAGCAGCAACTCAGGAGGGGGCTACACCTTC.

This sequence joins TRBV21-1 and TRBJ2-5; the table's D call of TRBD2 was not tested on the DNA. TRBV21-1 is a pseudogene segment. This CDR3 region has 18 residues. CDR3 amino acids: CASTLRGGTSGNTETQYF. For the CDR3, the DNA is TGTGCCAGCACCCTAAGAGGAGGGACTAGCGGGAATACGGAGACCCAGTACTTC.

This chain connects TRBV29-1 to TRBJ1-2, with D tentatively TRBD1 (6 bases). The CDR3 covers 13 residues. Trimming removed 8 bases at V and 4 bases at J, with 17 bases between. The V gene's germline CDR1 is SQVTM and CDR2 ANQGSEA. The CDR3 loop is CSTAYRAGYGYTF. For the CDR3, the DNA is TGCAGCACAGCTTACAGGGCGGGCTATGGCTACACCTTC.

V usage is TRBV30 and J usage is TRBJ1-2; 7 nucleotides align to TRBD1. With V trimmed by 4 bases and J by 6 bases, 2 bases remained unmatched. This CDR3 is 11 amino acids long. Germline assignment: CDR1 GTSNPN and CDR2 SVGIG (reference sequence). The CDR3 DNA follows: TGTGCCTGGAAGGGGGCCGATGGCTACACCTTC. This gives the protein CAWKGADGYTF.

This rearrangement joins TRBV5-1 to TRBJ1-2; D is ambiguous. Germline V lookup: CDR1 SGHRS, CDR2 YFSETQ. This CDR3 is 15 amino acids long. The V end lost 2 bases, the J end lost 4 bases, and 15 bases lay between the germline ends. In DNA form, the CDR3 reads TGCGCCAGCAGCTTTGACGGGGTATGGACCTATGGCTACACCTTC. This encodes CASSFDGVWTYGYTF.

The sample holds a few counts of this clonotype. This rearrangement joins TRBV29-1 to TRBJ2-2; TRBD1 agrees at 10 bases. Trimming cost V 0 bases and J 3 bases; bases outside gene matches: 7. Looked up from germline, CDR1 is SQVTM and CDR2 is ANQGSEA. The CDR3 loop spans 17 amino acids. CDR3 amino acids: CSVEDPGQGTDTGELFF. The CDR3 DNA follows: TGCAGCGTTGAAGATCCGGGACAGGGGACGGACACCGGGGAGCTGTTTTTT.